Listed here are 23 T cell receptor beta chains from one sample, sequenced in a study of T-cell reconstitution after alpha-beta-depleted transplantation in children. Preparing the TCRbeta library involved the use of unique molecular identifiers. MiXCR, applied by TCRdb to the PCR reads, yields one record per CDR3 protein. The sample contains a few hundred thousand distinct CDR3 sequences, roughly 13% of which appear only once. Here the sequenced sample was PBMCs, mostly from graft donor cells, taken 360 days after TCRalphabeta/CD19-depleted stem cell transplant. The receptors were sampled from a male patient between 10 and 17 years old who had a stem cell transplant for acute myeloid leukemia, so the T cells may come from the graft donor.

This clonotype was seen repeatedly, ten times or more. The V and J genes are TRBV20-1 and TRBJ2-5, with D possibly TRBD2 on 7 matching bases. Per germline, CDR1 DFQATT and CDR2 SNEGSKA (reference sequence). Trimming took off 1 base at V and 4 bases at J, with 13 bases between the two ends. This CDR3 has 14 residues. The CDR3: CSARAGGPRETQYF. The CDR3 nucleotides read TGCAGTGCTAGAGCGGGGGGCCCAAGAGAGACCCAGTACTTC.

This clonotype has a handful of counts. This chain uses TRBV2 with TRBJ1-5; tentatively, D is TRBD1 (6 bases). V was pared by 3 bases and J by 0 bases, with 21 bases between. Germline CDR1 is SNHLY and CDR2 is FYNNEI. This CDR3 contains 19 residues. CDR3 sequence: CASSDVLGGGVLSNQPQHF. In DNA, the CDR3 is TGTGCCAGCAGTGATGTCTTAGGAGGGGGGGTCCTTAGCAATCAGCCCCAGCATTTT.

The V gene is TRBV19, the J gene TRBJ2-1; 7 bases map to TRBD1. Looked up from germline, CDR1 is LNHDA and CDR2 is SQIVND (reference sequence). This CDR3 has 14 amino acids. Trimming took 7 bases from V and 1 from J; bases not matched to a gene: 4. DNA of the CDR3: TGTGCCAGTAAAAGGGGGCTTTCCTACAATGAGCAGTTCTTC. This gives the protein CASKRGLSYNEQFF.

The chain employs TRBV6-1 and TRBJ1-1; 9 bases are shared with TRBD1. With V trimmed by 6 bases and J by 4 bases, 15 bases remained unmatched. The germline CDR1 and CDR2 sequences are MNHNS and SASEGT. CDR3 length: 17 amino acids. CDR3 loop: CASSEFYLTGGATEAFF. The DNA for the CDR3 is TGTGCCAGCAGCGAATTTTATCTGACAGGGGGGGCCACTGAAGCTTTCTTT.

V usage is TRBV4-3 and J usage is TRBJ2-2; D possibly uses TRBD1 or TRBD2 (5 bases each). The CDR3 runs 18 residues. The V end was cut by 0 bases, the J end by 0 bases, with 14 bases between. Germline V gene sequence: CDR1 LGHNA, CDR2 YSLEER. In DNA form, the CDR3 reads TGCGCCAGCAGCCAAGAGGGGCCTAAAGCGGCGAACACCGGGGAGCTGTTTTTT. Its translation: CASSQEGPKAANTGELFF.

This rearrangement joins TRBV4-1 to TRBJ2-7; D unclear. Germline values: CDR1 MGHRA, CDR2 YSYEKL. This CDR3 has 15 amino acids. Trimming removed 0 bases at V and 3 bases at J, with 12 bases between. The CDR3 protein is CASSQESTVLYEQYF. The CDR3 coding sequence is TGCGCCAGCAGCCAAGAATCGACCGTACTCTACGAGCAGTACTTC.

The chain joins TRBV3-1 to TRBJ1-1, with D unclear. V was clipped by 1 base and J by 7 bases, with 13 bases between them. The CDR3 is 14 residues long. CDR1 and CDR2 from the germline V gene are LGHDT and YNNKEL (reference sequence). CDR3: CASSQGRGSGEAFF. The CDR3 bases are TGTGCCAGCAGCCAAGGCAGAGGGAGTGGTGAAGCTTTCTTT.

The V gene is TRBV28, the J gene TRBJ1-2; D perhaps matches TRBD1 (6 bases). The germline V gene encodes CDR1 MDHEN and CDR2 SYDVKM. V shed 11 bases and J shed 8 bases, with 21 bases lying between them. CDR3 size: 13 residues. As DNA, the CDR3 is TGTGCCTATCGCGCCGGGGGGGCCGTAGGCTACACCTTC. Its translation is CAYRAGGAVGYTF.

This clonotype was picked up one time. The chain has TRBV4-3 and TRBJ2-1, with D possibly being TRBD1 (6 bases). Per germline, CDR1 LGHNA and CDR2 YSLEER. V was cut by 4 bases and J by 10 bases, with 23 bases left in between. The CDR3 has 16 amino acids. DNA of the CDR3: TGCGCCAGCAGCCTTCGCAGGACGGCAGGGGATGGAGAGCAGTTCTTC. This encodes CASSLRRTAGDGEQFF.

The V and J genes are TRBV4-3 and TRBJ2-7; D may be TRBD2 (6 bases). This CDR3 has 16 amino acids. Germline CDR1 and CDR2: LGHNA and YSLEER. V lost 4 bases and J lost 3, with 19 bases in between. CDR3 nucleotide sequence: TGCGCCAGCAGCCCAGCGGGTACGGGAGCTGGCTACGAGCAGTACTTC. This codes for CASSPAGTGAGYEQYF.

This clonotype has more than one count but fewer than ten. This chain links TRBV4-3 with TRBJ1-1, with D tentatively TRBD1 (5 bases). V lost 4 bases, J lost 5 bases, and 11 bases lay in between. From germline, CDR1 is LGHNA and CDR2 YSLEER. The CDR3 covers 13 residues. Here the CDR3 reads CASSLEGWTEAFF. The CDR3 nucleotides read TGCGCCAGCAGCCTGGAGGGGTGGACTGAAGCTTTCTTT.

J is TRBJ1-4 and V is TRBV14; D may be TRBD1 (5 bases). Trimming took off 3 bases at V and 0 bases at J, with 17 bases between the two ends. Germline lookup yields CDR1 SGHDN and CDR2 FVKESK. The CDR3 is 18 amino acids. Written as DNA, the CDR3 is TGTGCCAGCAGCCAGGTTTTGGTCAGGGTTGCAACTAATGAAAAACTGTTTTTT. As protein: CASSQVLVRVATNEKLFF. The full variable domain, completed using reference TRBV14 and TRBJ1-4, is EAGVTQFPSHSVIEKGQTVTLRCDPISGHDNLYWYRRVMGKEIKFLLHFVKESKQDESGMPNNRFLAERTGGTYSTLKVQPAELEDSGVYFCASSQVLVRVATNEKLFFGSGTQLSVL.

The sample holds one count of this clonotype. The V gene is TRBV5-1, the J gene TRBJ2-2; tentative D call: TRBD2 (5 bases). CDR1 is SGHRS and CDR2 is YFSETQ in the germline V gene. V was cut by 7 bases and J by 4 bases, with 17 bases left in between. The length of the CDR3 is 15 residues. The CDR3 sequence is CASLAGPAGTGELFF. CDR3 DNA sequence: TGCGCCAGCCTGGCTGGGCCGGCGGGCACCGGGGAGCTGTTTTTT.

This clonotype came up a few times. The chain uses TRBV7-2 and TRBJ2-7; D is uncertain. The V gene's germline CDR1 is SGHTA and CDR2 FQGNSA. The CDR3 loop spans 11 amino acids. The V gene lost 6 bases and the J gene lost 5 bases, with 8 bases spanning the gap. CDR3 sequence reads: CASRQVNEQYF. DNA for the CDR3: TGTGCCAGCAGGCAAGTGAACGAGCAGTACTTC.

This clonotype was counted only a few times. This sequence joins TRBV11-1 and TRBJ2-2, with a tentative D call TRBD2 (6 bases). Germline CDR1 is SGHAT and CDR2 is FQDESV (reference sequence). V was shortened by 0 bases and J by 5 bases, with 10 bases between the two germline ends. The CDR3 extends over 15 amino acids. CDR3 sequence (DNA): TGTGCCAGCAGCTTAGCGGGGACTCGAACCGGGGAGCTGTTTTTT. It encodes CASSLAGTRTGELFF.

This clonotype turned up a few times. The V call is TRBV28, the J call TRBJ2-7, with a tentative D call TRBD1 (6 bases). The V end lost 3 bases, the J end lost 2 bases, and 8 bases lay between the germline ends. Germline V CDR1 and CDR2: MDHEN, SYDVKM. There are 13 residues in the CDR3. The chain's CDR3 is CASSFRQAYEQYF. The CDR3 DNA follows: TGTGCCAGCAGTTTCCGACAGGCCTACGAGCAGTACTTC.

This clonotype was recorded many times. This chain uses TRBV3-1 with TRBJ2-5; no definite D call. CDR3 length: 16 amino acids. V was clipped by 0 bases and J by 2 bases, with 13 bases between them. The germline CDR1 and CDR2 sequences are LGHDT and YNNKEL (reference sequence). The CDR3 spells CASSQDRPLDQETQYF. In nucleotides, the CDR3 is TGTGCCAGCAGCCAAGATAGGCCACTGGATCAAGAGACCCAGTACTTC.

Only a few counts were recorded for this clonotype. The chain joins TRBV30 to TRBJ2-2; TRBD2 matches at 9 bases. From germline, CDR1 is GTSNPN and CDR2 SVGIG (reference sequence). The junction had 8 bases not matched to a gene; V was cut back by 7 bases and J by 5 bases. This CDR3 has 14 amino acids. The CDR3 nucleotides are TGTGCCTACCGGGGGCTAGCGGGGACCGGGGAGCTGTTTTTT. Its translation: CAYRGLAGTGELFF.

The DNA of the CDR3 is TGCAGTGCTAGCCCCGGACTAGCGGGAGTCTTCGAGCAGTACTTC. It specifies CSASPGLAGVFEQYF. This chain connects TRBV20-1 to TRBJ2-7; the match to TRBD2 covers 13 bases. Unmatched junction bases numbered 8, after V lost 3 bases and J lost 6 bases. The CDR3 is made up of 15 amino acids. Germline V gene sequence: CDR1 DFQATT, CDR2 SNEGSKA (reference sequence).

In its sample, this clonotype was seen a few times. V is TRBV29-1 and J is TRBJ2-7, with TRBD2 matching over 8 bases. The germline CDR1 and CDR2 sequences are SQVTM and ANQGSEA. The CDR3 spans 13 residues. Germline trimming cut 6 bases from V and 3 bases from J; bases unmatched to any gene: 7. The CDR3: CSVGLVGVYEQYF. CDR3 in DNA: TGCAGCGTGGGACTAGTAGGCGTCTACGAGCAGTACTTC.

This chain connects TRBV23-1 to TRBJ2-7; TRBD1 agrees at 7 bases. TRBV23-1 belongs to the ORF category, with a function that is uncertain. J was trimmed by 4 bases and V by 5 bases; bases with no gene match: 11. This CDR3 spans 15 amino acids. CDR3 sequence reads: CASSKGDSLLYEQYF. The CDR3 nucleotides are TGCGCCAGCAGTAAGGGGGACAGCCTACTATACGAGCAGTACTTC.

V gene TRBV12-3 or TRBV12-4 combines with J gene TRBJ2-2; 10 nucleotides agree with TRBD2. This CDR3 comprises 14 residues. V lost 7 bases and J lost 7; bases outside the gene matches: 6. The CDR3 DNA follows: TGTGCCAGCAAGATAGCGGGAGGTATCGGGGAGCTGTTTTTT. Amino acid sequence: CASKIAGGIGELFF.

This clonotype occurred many times. This rearrangement joins TRBV19 to TRBJ2-2, with D possibly being TRBD2 (6 bases). Germline assignment: CDR1 LNHDA and CDR2 SQIVND (reference sequence). The CDR3 extends over 13 amino acids. The V gene lost 3 bases and the J gene lost 5 bases, with 7 bases spanning the gap. The CDR3 loop reads CASSIAGTGELFF. In DNA, the CDR3 is TGTGCCAGTAGTATTGCGGGGACCGGGGAGCTGTTTTTT.